Each of the 24 T cell receptor beta chains below was sequenced from the same sample in a study of neurological immune-mediated disorders. In TCRdb, the 5' RACE reads were re-called with MiXCR into one record per CDR3 protein. Of under 35,000 distinct CDR3 sequences in the sample, 10% to 15% were seen once. Time point described: technical triplicate 2. Material: CD4+ T cells from blood. All receptors come from a female donor with HTLV-1-associated myelopathy (HAM/TSP).

This clonotype was recorded many times. This chain joins TRBV4-1 and TRBJ2-5, with 11 bases aligning to TRBD2. The CDR3 totals 19 residues. After removal of 2 bases from V and 2 bases from J, the junction contained 13 bases not matched to a gene. Germline V lookup: CDR1 MGHRA, CDR2 YSYEKL. The CDR3 sequence: CASSQSRLAGGLGQETQYF. CDR3 nucleotide sequence: TGCGCCAGCAGCCAAAGTAGGCTAGCGGGAGGCTTGGGACAAGAGACCCAGTACTTC.

This clonotype was found many times. The V gene is TRBV5-6, the J gene TRBJ2-5; D is unclear. Germline-derived CDR1 and CDR2 are SGHDT and YYEEEE. Trimming shortened V by 0 bases and J by 6 bases, and 3 bases separated the two germline ends. The CDR3 runs 11 residues. The CDR3 sequence: CASSLEQTQYF. CDR3 bases: TGTGCCAGCAGCTTGGAACAGACCCAGTACTTC.

This clonotype was observed a handful of times. The V gene is TRBV19, the J gene TRBJ2-2; 8 positions match TRBD2. The CDR3 is 16 amino acids. J gave up 5 bases and V 2 bases, and 7 bases lay outside the gene matches. Germline-derived CDR1 and CDR2 are LNHDA and SQIVND (reference sequence). The CDR3 sequence: CASSIPSGRGTGELFF. The CDR3 region has the DNA TGTGCCAGTAGTATACCAAGCGGGAGAGGGACCGGGGAGCTGTTTTTT.

This chain joins TRBV7-2 and TRBJ2-5; the D is unclear. Germline V gene data show CDR1 as SGHTA and CDR2 as FQGNSA. This CDR3 is 15 amino acids long. V was cut by 1 base and J by 5 bases, with 14 bases left in between. CDR3 region: CASSLVSDQAETQYF. As DNA, the CDR3 is TGTGCCAGCAGCTTAGTCAGCGACCAAGCGGAGACCCAGTACTTC.

This clonotype was counted at least ten times. The chain has TRBV4-1 and TRBJ2-7; 7 bases fit TRBD2. This CDR3 contains 16 residues. The junction had 9 bases not matched to a gene; V was cut back by 0 bases and J by 4 bases. The germline CDR1 and CDR2 sequences are MGHRA and YSYEKL. The DNA for the CDR3 is TGCGCCAGCAGCCAAGAAGGCGGGGGTCTTAGATACGAGCAGTACTTC. It translates to CASSQEGGGLRYEQYF.

This clonotype was recorded at least ten times. An end of the junction differs from the germline gene, which may be a read error. This rearrangement joins TRBV7-2 to TRBJ1-2; no reliable D call. Germline assignment: CDR1 SGHTA and CDR2 FQGNSA. This CDR3 is 14 amino acids long. The CDR3 DNA sequence: TGTGCCAGCAGCTTATCAGTCACTAACTATGCCTACACCTTC. Residues: CASSLSVTNYAYTF.

This clonotype was counted ten times or more. The rearrangement uses TRBV12-5 and TRBJ2-7, with a tentative D call TRBD1 (5 bases). The germline V and J ends were trimmed by 1 base and 3 bases, with 7 bases remaining between them. This CDR3 region has 13 residues. Per germline, CDR1 LGHNT and CDR2 FRNRAP. CDR3 DNA: TGTGCTAGTGGTTTGGACGACAGCTACGAGCAGTACTTC. Amino acid sequence: CASGLDDSYEQYF.

This clonotype came up many times. The gene calls are TRBV12-3 or TRBV12-4 and TRBJ2-7; the D gene could be TRBD1 or TRBD2 (6 bases each). Trimming shortened V by 7 bases and J by 4 bases, and 14 bases separated the two germline ends. CDR3 length equals 13 residues. CDR3 sequence (DNA): TGTGCCAGCACCGGAGGGGGAGGTTACGAGCAGTACTTC. Its translation: CASTGGGGYEQYF.

This clonotype was counted at least ten times. The rearrangement uses TRBV2 and TRBJ2-5, with TRBD2 as a possible D gene (5 bases). Trimming pared 6 bases from V and 1 base from J, leaving 9 bases between. The CDR3 length is 13 residues. Germline V gene data show CDR1 as SNHLY and CDR2 as FYNNEI. The CDR3 reads CASRLGSQETQYF. The CDR3 nucleotides read TGTGCCAGCAGGCTGGGGAGCCAAGAGACCCAGTACTTC.

This clonotype was seen at least ten times. The chain is built from TRBV20-1 and TRBJ2-7; the D gene is possibly TRBD2 (7 bases). Trimming pared 1 base from V and 0 bases from J, leaving 16 bases between. Germline V CDR1 and CDR2: DFQATT, SNEGSKA (reference sequence). This CDR3 comprises 16 residues. The CDR3: CSARGPEGGPSYEQYF. The DNA for the CDR3 is TGCAGTGCTAGAGGTCCGGAGGGGGGGCCCTCCTACGAGCAGTACTTC.

This clonotype was detected only a few times. J is TRBJ2-2 and V is TRBV6-1; D gene uncertain. V was shortened by 5 bases and J by 9 bases, with 16 bases between the two germline ends. Germline values: CDR1 MNHNS, CDR2 SASEGT. The CDR3 contains 14 residues. CDR3 region: CASSFRTEDRELFF. CDR3 coding DNA: TGTGCCAGCAGTTTCCGGACCGAAGACCGGGAGCTGTTTTTT.

This clonotype occurred many times. V usage is TRBV29-1 and J usage is TRBJ2-7; perhaps TRBD1 as D (5 bases). The CDR3 runs to 12 residues. V dropped 5 bases and J dropped 2 bases, with 10 bases sitting between them. Per germline, CDR1 SQVTM and CDR2 ANQGSEA. The CDR3 reads CSVTTVPYEQYF. The CDR3 bases are TGCAGCGTTACGACAGTACCCTACGAGCAGTACTTC.

This clonotype has ten or more counts. The chain is built from TRBV20-1 and TRBJ2-3; the match to TRBD1 covers 9 bases. This CDR3 is 13 amino acids long. J lost 6 bases, V lost 2 bases, and 3 bases had no gene match. Germline V gene lookup returns CDR1 DFQATT and CDR2 SNEGSKA (reference sequence). The CDR3 DNA reads as TGCAGTGCTAGACGGACAGGGGCGGATACGCAGTATTTT. This encodes CSARRTGADTQYF.

Many counts were recorded for this clonotype. The chain uses TRBV5-1 and TRBJ2-5; D gene uncertain. V was trimmed by 0 bases and J by 5 bases, leaving 8 bases between them. The germline gives CDR1 SGHRS, CDR2 YFSETQ. This CDR3 region has 13 residues. CDR3 nucleotides: TGCGCCAGCAGCTTGGGGGCCCGGGAGACCCAGTACTTC. Translation gives CASSLGARETQYF.

This clonotype was seen at least ten times. V and J are TRBV4-1 and TRBJ1-2; unclear D gene. The V gene lost 0 bases and the J gene lost 7 bases, with 12 bases spanning the gap. Looked up from germline, CDR1 is MGHRA and CDR2 is YSYEKL. The CDR3 loop spans 14 amino acids. The CDR3 spells CASSQDWVSSGYTF. CDR3 coding DNA: TGCGCCAGCAGCCAAGATTGGGTTTCAAGTGGCTACACCTTC.

This clonotype was counted once. The junction departs from germline at one end; a sequencing error may be responsible. This rearrangement joins TRBV5-1 to TRBJ2-7, with D unclear. The CDR3 spans 15 residues. Germline assignment: CDR1 SGHRS and CDR2 YFSETQ. CDR3 in DNA: TGCGCCAGTAGCTTGGACGGGTCCCCCTACTACGAGCAGTACTTC. It translates to CASSLDGSPYYEQYF.

At least ten counts were recorded for this clonotype. The chain carries TRBV7-3 and TRBJ2-3, with 12 positions matching TRBD2. V was clipped by 3 bases and J by 6 bases; unmatched bases: 10. CDR1 and CDR2 (germline): SGHTA, FQGTGA. The CDR3 runs 17 residues. CDR3 amino acids: CASSFASGGASGDTQYF. The CDR3 nucleotides read TGTGCCAGCAGCTTTGCTAGCGGGGGGGCATCGGGGGATACGCAGTATTTT.

This rearrangement joins TRBV28 to TRBJ2-2; maybe TRBD2 (6 bases). Germline V lookup: CDR1 MDHEN, CDR2 SYDVKM. This CDR3 spans 13 amino acids. V shed 5 bases and J shed 11 bases, with 15 bases lying between them. CDR3 loop: CASSLRLVGELFF. As DNA, the CDR3 is TGTGCCAGCAGTCTCAGACTAGTGGGAGAGCTGTTTTTT.

This clonotype was recorded many times. V usage is TRBV7-2 and J usage is TRBJ1-5, with a possible D match to TRBD1 (6 bases). V was pared by 1 base and J by 7 bases, with 14 bases between. Germline CDR1 and CDR2: SGHTA and FQGNSA. The CDR3 has 15 residues. CDR3 nucleotides: TGTGCCAGCAGCTTAGGTGGGGGGGCAACCCAGCCCCAGCATTTT. This translates into CASSLGGGATQPQHF.

There are many counts of this clonotype. This rearrangement joins TRBV5-1 to TRBJ1-2; 8 positions match TRBD1. This CDR3 is 14 amino acids long. V shed 10 bases, J shed 4 bases, and the junction held 12 bases outside the gene matches. Germline V gene data show CDR1 as SGHRS and CDR2 as YFSETQ. The CDR3 sequence: CASYPGGGSYGYTF. The DNA for the CDR3 is TGCGCCTCGTACCCAGGGGGCGGCAGCTATGGCTACACCTTC.

There are many counts of this clonotype. A much larger clone lies a single base off, so this may be a read error. This rearrangement joins TRBV20-1 to TRBJ2-5; tentative D call: TRBD2 (7 bases). Trimming took off 7 bases at V and 5 bases at J, with 17 bases between the two ends. CDR3 length: 13 residues. Germline CDR1 is DFQATT and CDR2 is SNEGSKA (reference sequence). The CDR3 region is CSVESGGLETQYF. DNA for the CDR3: TGCAGTGTGGAGTCGGGGGGCCTCGAGACCCAGTACTTC.

This clonotype was picked up many times. The V and J genes are TRBV12-3 or TRBV12-4 and TRBJ1-6, with 7 bases lining up with TRBD1. The length of the CDR3 is 15 residues. Trimming took 4 bases from V and 10 from J; bases not matched to a gene: 10. As DNA, the CDR3 is TGTGCCAGCAGTTCGAACAGGGGATCCGGGTCACCCCTCCACTTT. Protein: CASSSNRGSGSPLHF.

This clonotype was observed many times. The chain couples TRBV7-2 to TRBJ1-5, with D possibly being TRBD1 (6 bases). CDR3 length: 15 amino acids. Germline V gene lookup returns CDR1 SGHTA and CDR2 FQGNSA. The V end was cut by 5 bases, the J end by 0 bases, with 11 bases between. CDR3 loop: CASSQDSNSNQPQHF. The CDR3 DNA sequence: TGTGCCAGCAGCCAGGACAGTAATAGCAATCAGCCCCAGCATTTT.

This clonotype occurred many times. The J gene is TRBJ1-1, the V gene TRBV5-1; the D gene is possibly TRBD1 (6 bases). The V end lost 4 bases, the J end lost 5 bases, and 18 bases lay between the germline ends. Germline CDR1 and CDR2: SGHRS and YFSETQ. The CDR3 totals 15 residues. This chain's CDR3 is CASSLQTGFGTEAFF. The DNA of the CDR3 is TGCGCCAGCAGCCTCCAAACAGGGTTCGGGACTGAAGCTTTCTTT.